The T cell receptor (beta chain) described here comes from a study of naive and memory T cell subsets. Study-level points and caveats: Findings for naive and memory subsets could not be checked against ground truth. Especially in CD8 cells, naive repertoires contained a few larger clonotypes, possibly CD45RA-re-expressing memory cells.

An equimolar mix of two oligonucleotides served as the beta constant-region primer for TRBC1 and TRBC2. Nested alpha and beta constant-region primers with the SP2 primer drove four PCR rounds on ligated cDNA. The cDNA 3' end received a ligated single-stranded oligonucleotide carrying the SP2 primer and a 12-nucleotide UMI. One entry per CDR3 protein results from TCRdb running MiXCR on the UMI-ligation and nested PCR reads. The sample carries 140,000 to 150,000 distinct CDR3 sequences, approximately 24% recorded once. As for this clonotype: Antigen: not known.

Cells stained for CD3, CD4, CD8, CD45RA, CD27 and viability were sorted into four CD45RA/CD27 subsets. This TCR derives from a human donor in good health. Sequencing was performed on naive CD4+ T cells from blood.

The CDR3 reads CASSQVRGSPQETQYF. CDR3 nucleotides: TGCGCCAGCAGCCAAGTTCGGGGGTCCCCCCAAGAGACCCAGTACTTC. V gene TRBV4-1 combines with J gene TRBJ2-5; tentatively, D is TRBD2 (6 bases). The CDR3 has 16 residues. The germline V gene has CDR1 MGHRA and CDR2 YSYEKL. Trimming shortened V by 1 base and J by 1 base, and 13 bases separated the two germline ends.